A single sample gave rise to the 30 T cell receptor beta chains below, sequenced in a study of blood T cell repertoires in COVID-19. The repertoire was sequenced with immunoSEQ multiplex PCR; TCRdb's copy has only in-frame clones and lacks some. Of 250,000 to 350,000 clones in the sample, 89% were seen once. Material for sequencing was peripheral blood. The receptors derive from a woman aged 60-75 years with acute or convalescent COVID-19.

The chain carries TRBV5-4 and TRBJ2-2, with TRBD2 as a possible D gene (6 bases). The CDR3 length is 15 residues. Germline V CDR1 and CDR2: SGHNT, YYREEE (reference sequence). Trimming shortened V by 4 bases and J by 6 bases, and 16 bases separated the two germline ends. For the CDR3, the DNA is TGTGCCAGCAGCAAGAGGACTACTACCCCCGGGGAGCTGTTTTTT. The encoded protein is CASSKRTTTPGELFF.

The table lists this clone with a few counts. The rearrangement joins TRBV28 to TRBJ2-1, with a tentative D call TRBD1 (6 bases). The V gene's germline CDR1 is MDHEN and CDR2 SYDVKM. Trimming shortened V by 8 bases and J by 9 bases, and 11 bases separated the two germline ends. This CDR3 is 11 amino acids long. CDR3 sequence: CASLQGREQFF. The CDR3 region has the DNA TGTGCCAGCCTCCAGGGGCGTGAGCAGTTCTTC.

The chain's CDR3 is CASSPQNRGSYEQYF. The CDR3 nucleotides are TGTGCCAGCTCACCACAAAACAGGGGGTCCTACGAGCAGTACTTC. The V and J genes are TRBV18 and TRBJ2-7, with 8 bases aligning to TRBD1. The junction had 3 bases not matched to a gene; V was cut back by 1 base and J by 1 base. The CDR3 length is 15 residues. Germline CDR1 is KGHSH and CDR2 is LQKENI. The whole variable domain, filled in from reference TRBV18 and TRBJ2-7, reads NAGVMQNPRHLVRRRGQEARLRCSPMKGHSHVYWYRQLPEEGLKFMVYLQKENIIDESGMPKERFSAEFPKEGPSILRIQQVVRGDSAAYFCASSPQNRGSYEQYFGPGTRLTVT.

This chain joins TRBV7-9 and TRBJ1-2, with 9 bases identical to TRBD1. Germline V gives CDR1 SEHNR, CDR2 FQNEAQ (reference sequence). This CDR3 is built from 17 residues. Unmatched junction bases numbered 12, after V lost 3 bases and J lost 4 bases. The CDR3 sequence: CASSFSFRDREGYGYTF. The CDR3 DNA sequence: TGTGCCAGCAGCTTCTCTTTCCGGGACAGGGAAGGCTATGGCTACACCTTC. The variable domain in full, completed from reference TRBV7-9 and TRBJ1-2, reads DTGVSQNPRHKITKRGQNVTFRCDPISEHNRLYWYRQTLGQGPEFLTYFQNEAQLEKSRLLSDRFSAERPKGSFSTLEIQRTEQGDSAMYLCASSFSFRDREGYGYTFGSGTRLTVV.

For the CDR3, the DNA is TGTGCCAGCAGTTTATCGCGGACCGGGGAGCTGTTTTTT. Its protein is CASSLSRTGELFF. The V call is TRBV27, the J call TRBJ2-2, with D hard to call. This CDR3 comprises 13 residues. Germline values: CDR1 MNHEY, CDR2 SMNVEV (reference sequence). Trimming stripped 0 bases from V and 5 bases from J, with 4 bases between.

The chain couples TRBV5-4 to TRBJ2-7; D remains ambiguous. Germline V gene sequence: CDR1 SGHNT, CDR2 YYREEE (reference sequence). The CDR3 contains 15 residues. V was trimmed by 0 bases and J by 3 bases, leaving 13 bases between them. Here the CDR3 DNA reads TGTGCCAGCAGCTTGGCGGTTAATAGATTCTACGAGCAGTACTTC. It translates to CASSLAVNRFYEQYF. The complete variable domain, with remaining parts taken from reference TRBV5-4 and TRBJ2-7, reads ETGVTQSPTHLIKTRGQQVTLRCSSQSGHNTVSWYQQALGQGPQFIFQYYREEENGRGNFPPRFSGLQFPNYSSELNVNALELDDSALYLCASSLAVNRFYEQYFGPGTRLTVT.

This chain links TRBV11-2 with TRBJ2-7; D gene ambiguous. V lost 1 base and J lost 0, with 7 bases in between. The length of the CDR3 is 14 residues. The germline V gene has CDR1 SGHAT and CDR2 FQNNGV. The CDR3: CASSLGESSYEQYF. Written as DNA, the CDR3 is TGTGCCAGCAGCTTAGGCGAAAGCTCCTACGAGCAGTACTTC.

V usage is TRBV7-2 and J usage is TRBJ2-7; 8 bases align to TRBD1. V shed 6 bases and J 13 bases; nucleotides not matched to a gene: 11. CDR1 is SGHTA and CDR2 is FQGNSA in the germline V gene. The CDR3 is 12 amino acids. Here the CDR3 DNA reads TGTGCCAGCAGAGGACAGGGAAAGTCGGCTTACTTC. This translates into CASRGQGKSAYF.

The V and J genes are TRBV7-9 and TRBJ2-2; 8 positions agree with TRBD1. CDR3 length: 15 residues. The germline gives CDR1 SEHNR, CDR2 FQNEAQ (reference sequence). J lost 7 bases, V lost 6 bases, and 10 bases had no gene match. CDR3 DNA: TGTGCCAGCAGTCCGTCGACAGGGGTTCTCGGGGAGCTGTTTTTT. Translating it yields CASSPSTGVLGELFF.

The chain couples TRBV28 to TRBJ1-5; no reliable D call. The CDR3 extends over 14 amino acids. The V and J ends lost 10 bases and 2 bases respectively, with 15 bases between them. The germline gives CDR1 MDHEN, CDR2 SYDVKM. Here the CDR3 DNA reads TGTGCCACCCACCGGGAAGGCGGCAATCAGCCCCAGCATTTT. Residues: CATHREGGNQPQHF.

V usage is TRBV28 and J usage is TRBJ2-3, with D possibly being TRBD2 (5 bases). V was cut by 5 bases and J by 2 bases, with 11 bases left in between. Germline CDR1 and CDR2: MDHEN and SYDVKM. The CDR3 contains 14 residues. The CDR3 DNA is TGTGCCAGCAGTCCCACGGGGTACACAGATACGCAGTATTTT. Translating it yields CASSPTGYTDTQYF.

This clone has just one count. The chain uses TRBV6-4 and TRBJ1-5; D ambiguous. Germline V gives CDR1 MRHNA, CDR2 SNTAGT. This CDR3 is 13 amino acids long. V was trimmed by 6 bases and J by 7 bases, leaving 13 bases between them. CDR3 coding DNA: TGTGCCAGCAGCGAAGCCCGAGGACAGCCCCAGCATTTT. Encoded protein: CASSEARGQPQHF.

The CDR3 sequence: CATAREGGYEQYF. The CDR3 coding sequence is TGTGCCACCGCCCGGGAGGGCGGCTACGAGCAGTACTTC. The chain employs TRBV25-1 and TRBJ2-7; the match to TRBD2 covers 8 bases. The V segment lost 10 bases and the J segment 3 bases; nucleotides outside the gene matches: 8. Looked up from germline, CDR1 is MGHDK and CDR2 is SYGVNS. The CDR3 has 13 amino acids.

This chain uses TRBV6-5 with TRBJ1-4, with unresolved D. This CDR3 has 14 amino acids. V was clipped by 7 bases and J by 7 bases, with 16 bases between them. Looked up from germline, CDR1 is MNHEY and CDR2 is SVGAGI. DNA for the CDR3: TGTGCCAGCAATCCCGGGAGGGAGGGTGAAAAACTGTTTTTT. Protein product: CASNPGREGEKLFF.

The chain employs TRBV5-1 and TRBJ1-2; TRBD1 matches at 7 bases. The trim removed 4 bases at V and 2 bases at J, leaving 5 bases unmatched. Per the germline V gene, CDR1 is SGHRS and CDR2 is YFSETQ. This CDR3 comprises 14 residues. This CDR3 reads CASSEPGQNYGYTF. The CDR3 DNA follows: TGCGCCAGCAGCGAACCGGGACAGAACTATGGCTACACCTTC.

V and J are TRBV7-2 and TRBJ1-6, with 10 nucleotides matching TRBD1. CDR3 length equals 16 residues. Trimming removed 5 bases from V and 10 bases from J; junction bases left unmatched: 11. Germline V gene data show CDR1 as SGHTA and CDR2 as FQGNSA. The CDR3 protein is CASSPQRDRGSSPLHF. The CDR3 DNA sequence: TGTGCCAGCAGCCCTCAGCGGGACAGGGGTTCATCACCCCTCCACTTT.

The rearrangement links TRBV6-6 to TRBJ1-6; D gene unclear. Germline V CDR1 and CDR2: MNHNY, SVGAGI (reference sequence). The V gene lost 5 bases and the J gene lost 5 bases, with 10 bases spanning the gap. This CDR3 has 14 amino acids. The CDR3 loop reads CASSGRDDNSPLHF. CDR3 DNA sequence: TGTGCCAGCAGTGGACGGGATGATAATTCACCCCTCCACTTT.

The CDR3 here is CASSLGQRQDGYTF. CDR3 DNA sequence: TGTGCCAGCAGCTTAGGACAGCGTCAGGATGGCTACACCTTC. The V call is TRBV7-9, the J call TRBJ1-2; D might be TRBD1 (5 bases). The CDR3 has 14 residues. V lost 1 base and J 6 bases, leaving 12 bases between the germline ends. CDR1 is SEHNR, CDR2 FQNEAQ, per germline (reference sequence).

CDR3 DNA: TGCGCCAGCAGCCAAGATAGGCGGACAGGCTTGGGTGAAGCTTTCTTT. As protein: CASSQDRRTGLGEAFF. V is TRBV4-1 and J is TRBJ1-1; 7 bases map to TRBD1. Germline V CDR1 and CDR2: MGHRA, YSYEKL. V shed 0 bases, J shed 7 bases, and the junction held 11 bases outside the gene matches. CDR3 size: 16 residues.

The gene calls are TRBV5-4 and TRBJ1-2, with TRBD1 matching 7 bases. The trim removed 4 bases at V and 3 bases at J, leaving 9 bases unmatched. Germline V gene data show CDR1 as SGHNT and CDR2 as YYREEE (reference sequence). The CDR3 runs 15 residues. The CDR3 nucleotides read TGTGCCAGCAGCCCAGACAGGGCTACGTACTATGGCTACACCTTC. Translating gives CASSPDRATYYGYTF.

The J gene is TRBJ1-2, the V gene TRBV6-6; tentative D call: TRBD1 (6 bases). Germline values: CDR1 MNHNY, CDR2 SVGAGI (reference sequence). The length of the CDR3 is 13 residues. Deletions cut 4 bases from V and 8 bases from J, with 14 bases between. The CDR3: CASSSTRGNGYTF. CDR3 sequence (DNA): TGTGCCAGCAGTTCGACGAGGGGGAACGGCTACACCTTC.

CDR3 in amino acids: CASSLSIYGYTF. The CDR3 region has the DNA TGTGCCAGCAGCTTGTCCATCTATGGCTACACCTTC. The chain recombines TRBV5-8 with TRBJ1-2; the D is unclear. The germline V gene has CDR1 SGHTS and CDR2 YDEGEE. The CDR3 contains 12 residues. Trimming removed 1 base from V and 4 bases from J, with 5 bases in between. The whole variable domain, filled in from reference TRBV5-8 and TRBJ1-2, reads EAGVTQSPTHLIKTRGQQATLRCSPISGHTSVYWYQQALGLGLQFLLWYDEGEERNRGNFPPRFSGRQFPNYSSELNVNALELEDSALYLCASSLSIYGYTFGSGTRLTVV.

This chain uses TRBV24-1 with TRBJ2-7, with D possibly matching TRBD2 (6 bases). V lost 4 bases and J lost 3, with 15 bases in between. CDR3 length equals 15 residues. The germline V gene encodes CDR1 KGHDR and CDR2 SFDVKD. CDR3 region: CATSDPTGGDYEQYF. The CDR3 coding sequence is TGTGCCACCAGTGACCCCACCGGAGGGGACTACGAGCAGTACTTC.

J is TRBJ2-4 and V is TRBV7-2; D perhaps matches TRBD2 (5 bases). The CDR3 sequence is 17 residues long. Per germline, CDR1 SGHTA and CDR2 FQGNSA. Trimming removed 4 bases from V and 0 bases from J, with 16 bases in between. The CDR3 spells CASSSGSSAGAKNIQYF. CDR3 bases: TGTGCCAGCAGCTCCGGAAGTTCGGCGGGAGCCAAAAACATTCAGTACTTC.

The count of this clone is one. The chain uses TRBV6-5 and TRBJ2-2; D is perhaps TRBD1 (6 bases). The CDR3 runs 16 residues. The ends were cut back, 1 base at V and 6 bases at J, with 15 bases in the middle. CDR1 MNHEY and CDR2 SVGAGI come from the germline V gene. In nucleotides, the CDR3 is TGTGCCAGCAGTTACTGGAATTGGGGGCTGGCCGGGGAGCTGTTTTTT. Translated, it gives CASSYWNWGLAGELFF.

As DNA, the CDR3 is TGTGCCAGCAGTGGGGGCAGGGTAAAGGGGGAGACCCAGTACTTC. Translation: CASSGGRVKGETQYF. J is TRBJ2-5 and V is TRBV27, with TRBD1 as a possible D gene (6 bases). The germline V gene encodes CDR1 MNHEY and CDR2 SMNVEV (reference sequence). This CDR3 spans 15 amino acids. V lost 5 bases and J 5 bases, leaving 18 bases between the germline ends.

This sequence joins TRBV7-2 and TRBJ2-7; 11 positions agree with TRBD2. The germline gives CDR1 SGHTA, CDR2 FQGNSA. V gave up 3 bases and J gave up 0 bases; unmatched junction bases: 4. This CDR3 is 16 amino acids long. CDR3 nucleotide sequence: TGTGCCAGCAGCTTCCGACTAGCGGGAACCTCCTACGAGCAGTACTTC. It yields the protein CASSFRLAGTSYEQYF.

The chain carries TRBV6-5 and TRBJ2-7; perhaps TRBD2 as D (5 bases). The germline CDR1 and CDR2 sequences are MNHEY and SVGAGI. Between the trimmed V and J ends, which lost 6 bases and 2 bases, there was a span of 14 bases. This CDR3 region has 14 residues. The CDR3 sequence: CASSPARVPYEQYF. The DNA for the CDR3 is TGTGCCAGCAGCCCGGCGCGGGTCCCCTACGAGCAGTACTTC.

This sequence joins TRBV12-3 or TRBV12-4 and TRBJ1-4; D not certain. V was pared by 3 bases and J by 11 bases, with 10 bases between. This CDR3 has 12 amino acids. The CDR3 protein is CASSFGPGKLFF. The CDR3 nucleotides read TGTGCCAGCAGTTTTGGGCCTGGGAAACTGTTTTTT.

The J gene is TRBJ1-1, the V gene TRBV7-9; TRBD1 agrees at 8 bases. Germline trimming cut 1 base from V and 6 bases from J; bases unmatched to any gene: 10. The V gene's germline CDR1 is SEHNR and CDR2 FQNEAQ (reference sequence). The CDR3 is 16 amino acids. The chain's CDR3 is CASSLVHGTGGSEAFF. DNA of the CDR3: TGTGCCAGCAGCTTAGTGCACGGGACAGGTGGCTCTGAAGCTTTCTTT.